These 17 T cell receptor beta chains came from one sample sequenced in a study of T cells in tumors and immune-related adverse events. The assay was immunoSEQ multiplex PCR, and TCRdb's table has in-frame clones only and misses some. This table holds more than 20,000 clones, about nine tenths found once. The sample was lymph node tissue, taken from a patient treated with anti-PD-1 therapy. The receptors shown here come from a female donor with metastatic renal cell carcinoma.

V and J are TRBV15 and TRBJ1-1; D gene ambiguous. CDR1 is LNHNV and CDR2 is YYDKDF in the germline V gene (reference sequence). The V end was cut by 5 bases, the J end by 8 bases, with 15 bases between. The CDR3 covers 13 residues. CDR3 nucleotides: TGTGCCACCAGCGGATCTCGGGCCTCGGAAGCTTTCTTT. The encoded protein is CATSGSRASEAFF.

The chain recombines TRBV7-9 with TRBJ1-3; 7 bases map to TRBD1. Trimming cost V 5 bases and J 1 base; bases outside gene matches: 8. This CDR3 region has 16 residues. Per germline, CDR1 SEHNR and CDR2 FQNEAQ (reference sequence). Written as DNA, the CDR3 is TGTGCCAGCAGCATCACCAGGGGGAGGTCTGGAAACACCATATATTTT. Translated: CASSITRGRSGNTIYF.

This clone was seen just once. J is TRBJ2-7 and V is TRBV15; D is possibly TRBD2 (5 bases). In germline, CDR1 is LNHNV, CDR2 YYDKDF (reference sequence). CDR3 length: 16 residues. V was trimmed by 0 bases and J by 4 bases, leaving 16 bases between them. The DNA of the CDR3 is TGTGCCACCAGCAGAGACCGTCAGGACTCGGGGTACGAGCAGTACTTC. Its protein product is CATSRDRQDSGYEQYF.

The V gene is TRBV28, the J gene TRBJ1-1, with D possibly matching TRBD1 (5 bases). The CDR3 has 15 residues. The germline V and J ends were trimmed by 8 bases and 1 base, with 17 bases remaining between them. The germline V gene has CDR1 MDHEN and CDR2 SYDVKM. The CDR3 is CASPPHTGQNTEAFF. The CDR3 DNA reads as TGTGCCAGCCCCCCCCATACGGGGCAGAACACTGAAGCTTTCTTT. Looking up the rest from reference TRBV28 and TRBJ1-1 gives the full variable domain: DVKVTQSSRYLVKRTGEKVFLECVQDMDHENMFWYRQDPGLGLRLIYFSYDVKMKEKGDIPEGYSVSREKKERFSLILESASTNQTSMYLCASPPHTGQNTEAFFGQGTRLTVV.

The rearrangement links TRBV4-2 to TRBJ1-2; D not resolved. CDR1 LGHNA and CDR2 YNFKEQ come from the germline V gene. V shed 0 bases and J shed 5 bases, with 19 bases lying between them. CDR3 length equals 17 residues. In DNA form, the CDR3 reads TGTGCCAGCAGCCAAGAGACCTGGGCCGCGGGATTTTATGGCTACACCTTC. Translating gives CASSQETWAAGFYGYTF.

The chain links TRBV28 to TRBJ2-7; 7 bases line up with TRBD1. The CDR3 contains 13 residues. Germline assignment: CDR1 MDHEN and CDR2 SYDVKM. Trimming cost V 8 bases and J 4 bases; bases outside gene matches: 8. The CDR3 here is CASQRQGKYEQYF. CDR3 DNA sequence: TGTGCCAGCCAGAGACAGGGAAAGTACGAGCAGTACTTC. The full variable domain, its missing parts supplied by reference TRBV28 and TRBJ2-7, is DVKVTQSSRYLVKRTGEKVFLECVQDMDHENMFWYRQDPGLGLRLIYFSYDVKMKEKGDIPEGYSVSREKKERFSLILESASTNQTSMYLCASQRQGKYEQYFGPGTRLTVT.

The chain couples TRBV7-2 to TRBJ2-3; 8 bases fit TRBD2. The length of the CDR3 is 21 residues. Germline CDR1 and CDR2: SGHTA and FQGNSA. V trimming: 0 bases; J trimming: 1 base; junction bases outside the gene matches: 18. CDR3 coding DNA: TGTGCCAGCAGCTTAGCGGGCGGGGGGCTTCCCTCACCCCACCGCACAGATACGCAGTATTTT. Protein: CASSLAGGGLPSPHRTDTQYF.

This clone is a singleton in its sample. This chain connects TRBV5-1 to TRBJ2-2; no definite D call. Germline lookup yields CDR1 SGHRS and CDR2 YFSETQ. The CDR3 is made up of 16 amino acids. Trimming left V 4 bases short and J 3 bases short, with 16 bases between. The CDR3 DNA follows: TGCGCCAGCAGCCCCGGCCCAGGCAGCTACACCGGGGAGCTGTTTTTT. This encodes CASSPGPGSYTGELFF.

V usage is TRBV10-2 and J usage is TRBJ1-1; the D gene is possibly TRBD1 (5 bases). Per the germline V gene, CDR1 is WSHSY and CDR2 is SAAADI. This CDR3 is built from 16 residues. Trimming cost V 5 bases and J 1 base, with 17 bases left between them. The CDR3 DNA reads TGCGCCAGCAGTAATCTTGAGGGACGGGAGAACACTGAAGCTTTCTTT. Translation: CASSNLEGRENTEAFF.

The chain links TRBV5-5 to TRBJ1-3; D might be TRBD1 (6 bases). Germline V gives CDR1 SGHKS, CDR2 YYEKEE (reference sequence). This CDR3 is 15 amino acids long. Trimming cost V 4 bases and J 1 base, with 12 bases left between them. Written as DNA, the CDR3 is TGTGCCAGCAGCGCTAGGGGGGATTCTGGAAACACCATATATTTT. It specifies CASSARGDSGNTIYF.

The chain employs TRBV29-1 and TRBJ2-1, with 11 bases lining up with TRBD2. The CDR3 is made up of 16 amino acids. V shed 5 bases and J 6 bases; nucleotides not matched to a gene: 12. Germline CDR1 is SQVTM and CDR2 is ANQGSEA. This CDR3 reads CSVSYYGTSGSNEQFF. The CDR3 DNA follows: TGCAGCGTTTCTTATTACGGGACTAGCGGTAGCAATGAGCAGTTCTTC.

The chain employs TRBV18 and TRBJ1-5; no firm D call. This CDR3 spans 13 amino acids. Trimming removed 3 bases at V and 4 bases at J, with 7 bases between. Germline-derived CDR1 and CDR2 are KGHSH and LQKENI. The CDR3 spells CASSPGENQPQHF. The CDR3 nucleotides are TGTGCCAGCTCACCGGGTGAGAATCAGCCCCAGCATTTT.

The chain is built from TRBV14 and TRBJ2-5; no clear D gene. The length of the CDR3 is 13 residues. The germline gives CDR1 SGHDN, CDR2 FVKESK. V was trimmed by 3 bases and J by 3 bases, leaving 8 bases between them. The DNA for the CDR3 is TGTGCCAGCAGCCACGGACCAGAAGAGACCCAGTACTTC. It yields the protein CASSHGPEETQYF.

The CDR3 sequence is CASSSQGHSSTDTQYF. The DNA of the CDR3 is TGCGCCAGCAGCTCTCAGGGACATTCTAGCACAGATACGCAGTATTTT. The V call is TRBV5-1, the J call TRBJ2-3; TRBD1 is a possible D gene (6 bases). The V and J ends lost 3 bases and 0 bases respectively, with 14 bases between them. Germline V CDR1 and CDR2: SGHRS, YFSETQ. The CDR3 consists of 16 residues.

The chain employs TRBV6-6 and TRBJ2-7; D is ambiguous. Germline-derived CDR1 and CDR2 are MNHNY and SVGAGI (reference sequence). Between the trimmed V and J ends, which lost 8 bases and 6 bases, there was a span of 17 bases. This CDR3 spans 13 amino acids. CDR3 sequence reads: CASRGGAPTEQYF. The CDR3 DNA reads as TGTGCCAGCCGAGGTGGAGCACCCACCGAGCAGTACTTC.

The rearrangement uses TRBV5-1 and TRBJ1-2; no clear D. V lost 0 bases, J lost 1 base, and 7 bases lay in between. The germline V gene encodes CDR1 SGHRS and CDR2 YFSETQ. This CDR3 is built from 14 residues. CDR3 residues: CASSLGTINYGYTF. CDR3 coding DNA: TGCGCCAGCAGCTTGGGGACCATTAACTATGGCTACACCTTC.

The chain employs TRBV6-1 and TRBJ1-2; perhaps TRBD1 as D (6 bases). The germline V and J ends were trimmed by 3 bases and 0 bases, with 20 bases remaining between them. The CDR3 is 18 amino acids. Looked up from germline, CDR1 is MNHNS and CDR2 is SASEGT. The CDR3: CASSDARGGRRANYGYTF. Written as DNA, the CDR3 is TGTGCCAGCAGTGATGCTAGAGGGGGACGGAGAGCTAACTATGGCTACACCTTC.